Shown below are 30 T cell receptor beta chains from a single sample sequenced in a study of blood T cell repertoires in COVID-19. Using immunoSEQ multiplex PCR, the repertoire was profiled, and TCRdb retains in-frame clones only, with some absent. The table records about 400,000 clones, around 87% of them present only once. The specimen was peripheral blood. The source is a human donor in a cohort sampled during active COVID-19.

The DNA for the CDR3 is TGTGCCAGCAGCCAAGAGTTCCGAGCTGATCAGCCCCAGCATTTT. The encoded protein is CASSQEFRADQPQHF. The rearrangement uses TRBV4-2 and TRBJ1-5; the D is unclear. The CDR3 has 15 residues. Trimming cost V 0 bases and J 5 bases, with 11 bases left between them. CDR1 LGHNA and CDR2 YNFKEQ come from the germline V gene.

The V call is TRBV2, the J call TRBJ2-7; possible D gene TRBD2, 5 bases. Deletions cut 0 bases from V and 5 bases from J, with 17 bases between. The CDR3 extends over 16 amino acids. The V gene's germline CDR1 is SNHLY and CDR2 FYNNEI. CDR3 DNA sequence: TGTGCCAGCAGTGAAGCTGCGCCTCCGGAGGTCCACGAGCAGTACTTC. Its translation is CASSEAAPPEVHEQYF.

The chain combines TRBV3-1 (or the pseudogene TRBV3-2) with TRBJ1-2; D is uncertain. The CDR3 has 11 amino acids. Deletions cut 3 bases from V and 7 bases from J, with 6 bases between. Looked up from germline, CDR1 is LGHDT and CDR2 is YNNKEL (reference sequence). The CDR3 nucleotides read TGTGCCAGCAGCCAGTCGGGTGGCTACACCTTC. It yields the protein CASSQSGGYTF.

The sample holds a few counts of this clone. The CDR3 loop is CATSPRGSSNQPQHF. The DNA for the CDR3 is TGTGCCACCAGCCCCCGCGGGTCTAGCAATCAGCCCCAGCATTTT. V and J are TRBV15 and TRBJ1-5, with D uncertain. V gave up 5 bases and J gave up 0 bases, with 11 bases separating them. Per germline, CDR1 LNHNV and CDR2 YYDKDF (reference sequence). CDR3 size: 15 residues.

This clone was seen a single time. The genes are TRBV29-1 and TRBJ2-1; tentative D call: TRBD2 (5 bases). CDR3 size: 15 residues. V gave up 2 bases and J gave up 8 bases, with 19 bases separating them. Germline V gene lookup returns CDR1 SQVTM and CDR2 ANQGSEA. CDR3 DNA: TGCAGCGTTGAATGGGTAGGTGGGAGAGGCTATGAGCAGTTCTTC. This codes for CSVEWVGGRGYEQFF.

The table lists this clone with a few counts. The rearrangement joins TRBV15 to TRBJ1-5; perhaps TRBD1 as D (6 bases). This CDR3 is built from 16 residues. V was pared by 0 bases and J by 4 bases, with 13 bases between. Germline CDR1 reads LNHNV; CDR2 reads YYDKDF (reference sequence). CDR3 sequence (DNA): TGTGCCACCAGCAGAGATAGGGACACCGGAAATCAGCCCCAGCATTTT. Amino acid sequence: CATSRDRDTGNQPQHF.

The V call is TRBV15, the J call TRBJ2-1; TRBD2 aligns across 7 bases. V shed 3 bases, J shed 5 bases, and the junction held 4 bases outside the gene matches. Germline loops: CDR1 LNHNV, CDR2 YYDKDF (reference sequence). This CDR3 is built from 14 residues. CDR3 sequence: CATSRNLADNEQFF. The CDR3, as DNA: TGTGCCACCAGCAGGAACCTAGCGGACAATGAGCAGTTCTTC.

The chain links TRBV7-3 to TRBJ2-1, with TRBD2 identical over 9 bases. From germline, CDR1 is SGHTA and CDR2 FQGTGA. The CDR3 is 14 residues long. V shed 5 bases, J shed 11 bases, and the junction held 10 bases outside the gene matches. The CDR3 DNA reads as TGTGCCAGCAGCCCAGGGGGTAGCGGGAGACAGCAGTTCTTC. It yields the protein CASSPGGSGRQQFF. Full variable domain (rest looked up from reference TRBV7-3 and TRBJ2-1): GAGVSQTPSNKVTEKGKYVELRCDPISGHTALYWYRQSLGQGPEFLIYFQGTGAADDSGLPNDRFFAVRPEGSVSTLKIQRTERGDSAVYLCASSPGGSGRQQFFGPGTRLTVL.

A few counts support this clone. The chain employs TRBV2 and TRBJ1-6, with TRBD1 identical over 9 bases. This CDR3 has 16 residues. The germline V gene has CDR1 SNHLY and CDR2 FYNNEI. J lost 7 bases, V lost 5 bases, and 9 bases had no gene match. The CDR3 loop reads CASSMLRGTGNSPLHF. The CDR3 DNA follows: TGTGCCAGCAGTATGTTACGTGGGACAGGGAATTCACCCCTCCACTTT.

In its sample, this clone was seen a few times. The chain uses TRBV7-6 and TRBJ2-7; 7 bases match TRBD2. CDR1 and CDR2 from the germline V gene are SGHVS and FNYEAQ. The CDR3 contains 16 residues. The V gene end was trimmed by 4 bases and the J gene end by 1 base; junction bases not matched to a gene: 10. In DNA, the CDR3 is TGTGCCAGCAGCTCACCCGGGGGGTCCCATTCCTACGAGCAGTACTTC. Translated, it gives CASSSPGGSHSYEQYF. The whole variable domain, filled in from reference TRBV7-6 and TRBJ2-7, reads GAGVSQSPRYKVTKRGQDVALRCDPISGHVSLYWYRQALGQGPEFLTYFNYEAQQDKSGLPNDRFSAERPEGSISTLTIQRTEQRDSAMYRCASSSPGGSHSYEQYFGPGTRLTVT.

The sample holds a few counts of this clone. The chain employs TRBV4-2 and TRBJ2-1; D not resolved. Trimming took off 2 bases at V and 8 bases at J, with 10 bases between the two ends. Germline lookup yields CDR1 LGHNA and CDR2 YNFKEQ. This CDR3 is 13 amino acids long. The CDR3 region has the DNA TGTGCCAGCAGCCAAAATGCCCAGTATGAGCAGTTCTTC. As protein: CASSQNAQYEQFF.

This clone has a handful of counts. The chain combines TRBV25-1 with TRBJ2-5; TRBD1 aligns across 8 bases. The trim removed 2 bases at V and 2 bases at J, leaving 7 bases unmatched. Germline CDR1 MGHDK, CDR2 SYGVNS. This CDR3 is built from 16 residues. CDR3 DNA: TGTGCCAGCAGTGAAATCGGACAGGGAAGTCAAGAGACCCAGTACTTC. This codes for CASSEIGQGSQETQYF. Full variable domain (remainder filled in from reference TRBV25-1 and TRBJ2-5): EADIYQTPRYLVIGTGKKITLECSQTMGHDKMYWYQQDPGMELHLIHYSYGVNSTEKGDLSSESTVSRIRTEHFPLTLESARPSHTSQYLCASSEIGQGSQETQYFGPGTRLLVL.

J is TRBJ1-1 and V is TRBV27; TRBD1 matches at 11 bases. Per the germline V gene, CDR1 is MNHEY and CDR2 is SMNVEV (reference sequence). V lost 5 bases to trimming and J lost 8 bases; unmatched junction nucleotides: 7. This CDR3 contains 14 residues. The CDR3 nucleotides are TGTGCCAGCAGTCCCCGGACAGGGGGCGCGGAAGCTTTCTTT. Amino acids: CASSPRTGGAEAFF.

This clone has ten or more counts. The chain is built from TRBV5-5 and TRBJ1-1; 7 nucleotides align to TRBD1. Germline lookup yields CDR1 SGHKS and CDR2 YYEKEE (reference sequence). The ends lost 3 bases at V and 4 bases at J; junction bases unmatched: 6. The CDR3 length is 14 residues. CDR3 DNA: TGTGCCAGCAGCTGGCCCGGGACAGTCACTGAAGCTTTCTTT. This gives the protein CASSWPGTVTEAFF.

V and J are TRBV2 and TRBJ2-7; 7 bases agree with TRBD2. V lost 6 bases and J lost 7; bases outside the gene matches: 9. Germline V gene data show CDR1 as SNHLY and CDR2 as FYNNEI. The CDR3 runs 13 residues. The CDR3 sequence: CASRLTMGGEQYF. The CDR3 DNA sequence: TGTGCCAGCAGACTTACCATGGGGGGGGAGCAGTACTTC.

CDR3 in amino acids: CASILYRDINQPQHF. In DNA, the CDR3 is TGTGCCAGCATCCTTTACCGGGACATCAATCAGCCCCAGCATTTT. The chain recombines TRBV21-1 with TRBJ1-5; the table calls TRBD1, which could not be checked here. TRBV21-1 is described as a pseudogene. The CDR3 contains 15 residues.

In its sample, this clone was seen a few times. This chain uses TRBV7-9 with TRBJ2-7; a possible D gene is TRBD1 (5 bases). The V end lost 4 bases, the J end lost 2 bases, and 12 bases lay between the germline ends. Germline-derived CDR1 and CDR2 are SEHNR and FQNEAQ (reference sequence). CDR3 length: 14 residues. The CDR3 nucleotides are TGTGCCAGCAGCTCCCGACAGCCCCCCTACGAGCAGTACTTC. Translating gives CASSSRQPPYEQYF.

As regards this clone: The sample has other DNA sequences that encode this CDR3 too. This chain links TRBV15 with TRBJ2-5; the match to TRBD2 covers 12 bases. Germline loops: CDR1 LNHNV, CDR2 YYDKDF (reference sequence). Losses at the gene ends were 1 base for V and 5 bases for J; bases not matched to a gene: 2. This CDR3 has 15 residues. The CDR3 coding sequence is TGTGCCACCAGCAGAGGACTAGCGGGAGTTGAGACCCAGTACTTC. Its protein product is CATSRGLAGVETQYF. Drawing the rest from reference TRBV15 and TRBJ2-5, the complete variable domain is DAMVIQNPRYQVTQFGKPVTLSCSQTLNHNVMYWYQQKSSQAPKLLFHYYDKDFNNEADTPDNFQSRRPNTSFCFLDIRSPGLGDTAMYLCATSRGLAGVETQYFGPGTRLLVL.

The sample holds one count of this clone. The chain is built from TRBV18 and TRBJ2-7; 7 nucleotides align to TRBD2. The germline V gene encodes CDR1 KGHSH and CDR2 LQKENI. The CDR3 runs to 15 residues. V trimming: 6 bases; J trimming: 0 bases; junction bases outside the gene matches: 8. In DNA, the CDR3 is TGTGCCAGCTCCCCGCGGAGCGGGAACTCCTACGAGCAGTACTTC. Amino acid sequence: CASSPRSGNSYEQYF.

V and J are TRBV30 and TRBJ1-1; D is ambiguous. Trimming stripped 3 bases from V and 3 bases from J, with 8 bases between. The CDR3 consists of 12 residues. Looked up from germline, CDR1 is GTSNPN and CDR2 is SVGIG (reference sequence). CDR3 in DNA: TGTGCCTGGAGCAAGAGGGACACTGAAGCTTTCTTT. Its translation is CAWSKRDTEAFF. Full variable domain (rest looked up from reference TRBV30 and TRBJ1-1): SQTIHQWPATLVQPVGSPLSLECTVEGTSNPNLYWYRQAAGRGLQLLFYSVGIGQISSEVPQNLSASRPQDRQFILSSKKLLLSDSGFYLCAWSKRDTEAFFGQGTRLTVV.

V is TRBV28 and J is TRBJ1-4; no firm D call. The CDR3 is 13 amino acids. With 6 bases removed from V and 5 bases from J, the gap between germline ends came to 10 bases. CDR1 and CDR2 from the germline V gene are MDHEN and SYDVKM. The CDR3 here is CASSGGVNEKLFF. CDR3 DNA sequence: TGTGCCAGCAGCGGAGGAGTAAATGAAAAACTGTTTTTT.

This clone showed up just once. J is TRBJ1-3 and V is TRBV30; no firm D call. CDR3 length: 14 residues. Germline lookup yields CDR1 GTSNPN and CDR2 SVGIG (reference sequence). V was cut by 0 bases and J by 2 bases, with 8 bases left in between. For the CDR3, the DNA is TGTGCCTGGAGTGTAAACCGGGCTGGAAACACCATATATTTT. Translated: CAWSVNRAGNTIYF. The full variable domain, with the rest looked up from reference TRBV30 and TRBJ1-3, is SQTIHQWPATLVQPVGSPLSLECTVEGTSNPNLYWYRQAAGRGLQLLFYSVGIGQISSEVPQNLSASRPQDRQFILSSKKLLLSDSGFYLCAWSVNRAGNTIYFGEGSWLTVV.

This chain links TRBV30 with TRBJ1-2; D possibly corresponds to TRBD1 (5 bases). The CDR3 spans 11 residues. Looked up from germline, CDR1 is GTSNPN and CDR2 is SVGIG (reference sequence). V shed 5 bases and J shed 10 bases, with 14 bases lying between them. The chain's CDR3 is CAWGFRQYYTF. For the CDR3, the DNA is TGTGCCTGGGGTTTCCGACAGTACTACACCTTC.

The chain uses TRBV7-8 and TRBJ1-1, with 8 bases fitting TRBD1. The V and J ends lost 3 bases and 4 bases, in that order; junction bases with no gene match: 10. Germline CDR1 is SGHVS and CDR2 is FQNEAQ. The CDR3 totals 16 residues. CDR3 amino acids: CASSLGRGLGTTEAFF. In DNA, the CDR3 is TGTGCCAGCAGCTTGGGCAGGGGGCTTGGGACCACTGAAGCTTTCTTT.

The chain has TRBV28 and TRBJ1-5, with D possibly TRBD1 on 5 matching bases. Germline loops: CDR1 MDHEN, CDR2 SYDVKM. The CDR3 spans 18 residues. Between the trimmed V and J ends, which lost 6 bases and 3 bases, there was a span of 24 bases. The CDR3 is CASSPPTPGYRVNQPQHF. The CDR3 DNA reads TGTGCCAGCAGCCCCCCAACCCCAGGGTATCGGGTCAATCAGCCCCAGCATTTT.

The chain carries TRBV27 and TRBJ1-2; the match to TRBD1 covers 7 bases. The CDR3 contains 13 residues. Germline CDR1 MNHEY, CDR2 SMNVEV (reference sequence). Trimming cost V 4 bases and J 6 bases; bases outside gene matches: 5. The CDR3: CASSWARGDGYTF. The CDR3, as DNA: TGTGCCAGCAGTTGGGCCAGGGGGGATGGCTACACCTTC.

In this sample, this clone turned up once. The chain joins TRBV5-1 to TRBJ1-4; a possible D gene is TRBD1 (6 bases). Trimming left V 0 bases short and J 10 bases short, with 7 bases between. Germline V gene data show CDR1 as SGHRS and CDR2 as YFSETQ. CDR3 size: 12 residues. The CDR3 protein is CASSLEGGKLFF. The CDR3 coding sequence is TGCGCCAGCAGCTTGGAAGGGGGAAAACTGTTTTTT.

This chain links TRBV12-3 or TRBV12-4 with TRBJ2-2; no firm D call. The CDR3 covers 12 residues. The germline V and J ends were trimmed by 3 bases and 6 bases, with 5 bases remaining between them. CDR3 loop: CASSFQAGELFF. The CDR3 DNA follows: TGTGCCAGCAGTTTTCAGGCCGGGGAGCTGTTTTTT.

The rearrangement links TRBV6-5 to TRBJ2-1; 10 nucleotides match TRBD2. The CDR3 extends over 15 amino acids. Germline V gene sequence: CDR1 MNHEY, CDR2 SVGAGI. Trimming took 8 bases from V and 4 from J; bases not matched to a gene: 8. DNA of the CDR3: TGTGCCAGCGGACCTAGCGGGAGTAGGTACAATGAGCAGTTCTTC. Amino acids: CASGPSGSRYNEQFF.

V usage is TRBV7-3 and J usage is TRBJ2-7; 7 bases are a match to TRBD2. Germline CDR1 is SGHTA and CDR2 is FQGTGA. Unmatched junction bases numbered 13, after V lost 5 bases and J lost 6 bases. The CDR3 is 15 residues long. The CDR3 DNA reads as TGTGCCAGCAGCCTCCTTGGGGGGAGGGCCTCCGAGCAGTACTTC. It specifies CASSLLGGRASEQYF.